This T cell receptor (beta chain) originates from a study of T cell responses to AZD1222 COVID-19 vaccine. The study, taken as a whole, reports: Breadth and depth of Spike-specific TCRs rose after two AZD1222 doses.

Repertoires were generated with immunoSEQ multiplex PCR, while TCRdb's copy carries only in-frame clones and drops some. The data contain about 140,000 clones, approximately 93% of them singletons. The CDR3 runs to 21 residues. The V segment lost 0 bases and the J segment 0 bases; nucleotides outside the gene matches: 13. In germline, CDR1 is LNHNV, CDR2 YYDKDF (reference sequence). The count of this clone is one. Antigen unknown. Sample: peripheral blood, taken on day 0 of MenACWY control vaccination. This chain uses TRBV15 with TRBJ2-1; 11 positions match TRBD2. The clonotype was recovered from an adult in good health. The chain's CDR3 is CATSRDQLAGVWSRSYNEQFF. For the CDR3, the DNA is TGTGCCACCAGCAGAGATCAACTAGCGGGAGTTTGGTCACGCTCCTACAATGAGCAGTTCTTC.